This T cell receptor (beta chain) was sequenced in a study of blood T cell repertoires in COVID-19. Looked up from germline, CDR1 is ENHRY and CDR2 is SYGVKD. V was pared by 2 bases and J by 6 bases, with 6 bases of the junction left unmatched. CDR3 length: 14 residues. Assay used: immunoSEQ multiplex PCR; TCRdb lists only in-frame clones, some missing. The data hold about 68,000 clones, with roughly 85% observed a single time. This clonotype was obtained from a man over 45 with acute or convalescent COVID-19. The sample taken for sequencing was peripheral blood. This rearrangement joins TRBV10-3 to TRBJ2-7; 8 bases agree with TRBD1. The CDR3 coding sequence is TGTGCCATCAGTGAGCCCGGACAGGGTTCCGAGCAGTACGTC. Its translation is CAISEPGQGSEQYV.